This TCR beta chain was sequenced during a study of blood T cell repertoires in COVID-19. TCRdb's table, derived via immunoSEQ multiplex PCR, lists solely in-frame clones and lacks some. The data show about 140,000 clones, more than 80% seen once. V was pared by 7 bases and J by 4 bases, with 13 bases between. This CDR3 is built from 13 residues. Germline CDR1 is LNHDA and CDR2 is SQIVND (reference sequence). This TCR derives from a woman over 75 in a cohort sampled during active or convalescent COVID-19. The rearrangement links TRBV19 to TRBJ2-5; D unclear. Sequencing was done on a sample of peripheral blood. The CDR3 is CASTTGFGETQYF. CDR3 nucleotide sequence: TGTGCCAGTACGACTGGGTTCGGAGAGACCCAGTACTTC.